This T cell receptor beta chain came from a study of cytomegalovirus exposure and HLA in healthy donors. Study as a whole: A data release that came early held roughly 85 million unique TCRs from HLA-typed donors.

J lost 3 bases, V lost 6 bases, and 18 bases had no gene match. CDR1 and CDR2 (germline): SGHTA, FQGNSA. The length of the CDR3 is 18 residues. Both 60 Vbeta primers and 13 Jbeta primers went into the PCR. TCRdb's table, derived via immunoSEQ multiplex PCR, lists solely in-frame clones and lacks some. The data contain some 190,000 clones, around 77% of them singletons. Of note for this clone: Its antigen is not known.

Findings and limits, study-wide: In an earlier analysis, about 87% or about 30%: the productive usage of most TCR beta V segments. Later analysis demonstrated an association between a missense DCLRE1C variant and TCR beta V- and J-gene trimming.

The clonotype was recovered from a woman aged 25-40 years in good health and CMV-seronegative. V usage is TRBV7-2 and J usage is TRBJ1-2, with 8 bases aligning to TRBD1. Sequencing was performed on PBMCs. The CDR3 bases are TGTGCCAGCAGGTTAACCGGGGCAGGGGGCGCGGTTTACTATGGCTACACCTTC. This translates into CASRLTGAGGAVYYGYTF.